These T cell receptor beta chains were read from a single sample in a study of blood T cell repertoires in COVID-19. TCRdb's copy holds only in-frame clones and misses some; the assay was immunoSEQ multiplex PCR. Among 200,000 to 250,000 clones listed, 86% were seen once. Sequencing used PBMCs or T cells enriched from blood (not recorded which). These receptors were taken from a woman between 50 and 59 years old who had recovered from COVID-19. Each CDR3 is given with its conserved first and last residue. Not all rows give a size; the values are once, few, many and, for expanded clones, a class.

size	V	J	length	CDR3
-	TRBV12-3/TRBV12-4	TRBJ1-1	13	CASSLQVNTEAFF
-	TRBV27	TRBJ2-5	15	CASSSEQGTLETQYF
-	TRBV6-2/TRBV6-3	TRBJ2-1	14	CASSSIPTSGGTFF
-	TRBV12-3/TRBV12-4	TRBJ2-7	13	CASSSRQPYEQYF
once	TRBV18	TRBJ1-2	13	CASSPRDNYGYTF
-	TRBV27	TRBJ2-7	16	CASRSWVGDQMYEQYF
-	TRBV25-1	TRBJ2-7	16	CASSGRTFGGGHEQYF
-	TRBV3-1/TRBV3-2	TRBJ2-1	15	CASSPGQETYNEQFF
-	TRBV3-1/TRBV3-2	TRBJ1-1	11	CASSQGGEAFF
-	TRBV7-9	TRBJ1-1	14	CASSLGAGITEAFF
-	TRBV6-2/TRBV6-3	TRBJ1-1	15	CASSWGDRIELIAFF
-	TRBV6-5	TRBJ1-3	14	CASSYGRAGNTIYF
-	TRBV25-1	TRBJ2-3	13	CASSEYYTDTQYF
-	TRBV15	TRBJ1-1	15	CATSPYRGTDTEAFF
-	TRBV20-1	TRBJ1-1	11	CSAIFGTEAFF
-	TRBV7-9	TRBJ1-1	11	CASSRDSEAFF